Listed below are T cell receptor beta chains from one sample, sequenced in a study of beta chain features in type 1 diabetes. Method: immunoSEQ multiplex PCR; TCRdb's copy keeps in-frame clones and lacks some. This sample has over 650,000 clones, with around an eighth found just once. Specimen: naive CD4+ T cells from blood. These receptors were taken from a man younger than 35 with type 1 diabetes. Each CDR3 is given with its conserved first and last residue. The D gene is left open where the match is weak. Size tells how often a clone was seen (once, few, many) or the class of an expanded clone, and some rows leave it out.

TGTGCCAGCCACGGGACGCAGAGGAATCAGCCCCAGCATTTT | CASHGTQRNQPQHF | few | TRBJ1-5 | 14 | TRBV2 | -
TGTGCCTGGAGTAGGCTGGGCTACGAGCAGTACTTC | CAWSRLGYEQYF | - | TRBJ2-7 | 12 | TRBV30 | -
TGTGCCTGGAGTGGGGGGTCCGGGAGGCCCCAGCATTTT | CAWSGGSGRPQHF | few | TRBJ1-5 | 13 | TRBV30 | -
TGTGCCAGCAGCGTAGAGGTGGGGGCCTCCTACAATGAGCAGTTCTTC | CASSVEVGASYNEQFF | - | TRBJ2-1 | 16 | TRBV9 | -
TGTGCCAGCAGGAACTTAGGGGACTATGGCTACACCTTC | CASRNLGDYGYTF | few | TRBJ1-2 | 13 | TRBV28 | -
TGTGCCAGCTCACCGGGACAGTCCTACGAGCAGTACTTC | CASSPGQSYEQYF | few | TRBJ2-7 | 13 | TRBV18 | TRBD1
TGTGCCTGGAGTGTCGGGTTTAGCAATCAGCCCCAGCATTTT | CAWSVGFSNQPQHF | - | TRBJ1-5 | 14 | TRBV30 | -
TGTGCCAGCAGCCTAGGACCGGTAAAAGAGACCCAGTACTTC | CASSLGPVKETQYF | - | TRBJ2-5 | 14 | TRBV27 | -
TGTGCCAGCAGCTTATACGGGAGCTCTGGGGCCAACGTCCTGACTTTC | CASSLYGSSGANVLTF | few | TRBJ2-6 | 16 | TRBV7-9 | -
TGTGCCAGCTCAACCTCGCAGAATGAGCAGTTCTTC | CASSTSQNEQFF | - | TRBJ2-1 | 12 | TRBV18 | -
TGCGCCAGCAGTCTTGGGGGGGAGGACGAGCAGTACTTC | CASSLGGEDEQYF | few | TRBJ2-7 | 13 | TRBV23-1 | TRBD2
TGCGCCAGCAGCGGGATAGCGGGCACAGATACGCAGTATTTT | CASSGIAGTDTQYF | few | TRBJ2-3 | 14 | TRBV5-1 | -
TGCGCCAGCGATGTTAGCGGGAGACCTTACAATGAGCAGTTCTTC | CASDVSGRPYNEQFF | - | TRBJ2-1 | 15 | TRBV5-1 | TRBD2
TGCGCCAGCAACAACCGGCCAGCAGATACGCAGTATTTT | CASNNRPADTQYF | few | TRBJ2-3 | 13 | TRBV5-1 | -
TGTGCCTGGAGTATCCTCAATACGCAGTATTTT | CAWSILNTQYF | few | TRBJ2-3 | 11 | TRBV30 | -
TGTGCCAGCAGTGAACAGCCGGGGAACACTGAAGCTTTCTTT | CASSEQPGNTEAFF | few | TRBJ1-1 | 14 | TRBV25-1 | -
TGCGCCAGCAGCTTGGGTAGGGGTAGCGTCGCGAACACCGGGGAGCTGTTTTTT | CASSLGRGSVANTGELFF | few | TRBJ2-2 | 18 | TRBV5-1 | -
TGTGCCTGGGTCGTCGACAGGGTCGGAGATGGCTACACCTTC | CAWVVDRVGDGYTF | - | TRBJ1-2 | 14 | TRBV30 | TRBD1
TGTGCCAGCAGCGGGTTGAGGAGGCTAACTAATCTTGGCTACACCTTC | CASSGLRRLTNLGYTF | - | TRBJ1-2 | 16 | TRBV11-2 | -
TGTGCCAGCAGTGACGGGACCAACTATGGCTACACCTTC | CASSDGTNYGYTF | - | TRBJ1-2 | 13 | TRBV2 | -
TGTGCCAGCAGCTTACGGCTCACGGGGGCTGAAGAGCAGTTCTTC | CASSLRLTGAEEQFF | few | TRBJ2-1 | 15 | TRBV7-2 | -
TGTGCCAGCAGCGCTTTCCCTAACGGTGAGCAGTTCTTC | CASSAFPNGEQFF | few | TRBJ2-1 | 13 | TRBV7-9 | -
TGTGCCAGCAGCCCCGGGGGGGCCGAGACAGATACGCAGTATTTT | CASSPGGAETDTQYF | few | TRBJ2-3 | 15 | TRBV7-9 | TRBD2
TGTGCCAGCAGTTTGAGTAGGGCGGGTGGCTACACCTTC | CASSLSRAGGYTF | - | TRBJ1-2 | 13 | TRBV28 | -
TGTGCCAGCGAAGGACAGTCCGGGGAGACCCAGTACTTC | CASEGQSGETQYF | - | TRBJ2-5 | 13 | TRBV2 | -
TGTGCCAGCAGCGAGCGGAGCACCGGGGAGCTGTTTTTT | CASSERSTGELFF | - | TRBJ2-2 | 13 | TRBV9 | -
TGTGCCAGCAGCTCAGGACGACAGCCCCAGCATTTT | CASSSGRQPQHF | - | TRBJ1-5 | 12 | TRBV7-2 | -
TGTGCCAGCAGCCTGGGACGAGGAAATGAAAAACTGTTTTTT | CASSLGRGNEKLFF | - | TRBJ1-4 | 14 | TRBV7-9 | -
TGTGCCAGCAGTTACTCACAGGGGCCTATACTGTTTTTT | CASSYSQGPILFF | few | TRBJ1-4 | 13 | TRBV6-6 | TRBD1
TGTGCCAGCAGTTCGGGACAACACTATGGCTACACCTTC | CASSSGQHYGYTF | - | TRBJ1-2 | 13 | TRBV28 | -
TGTGCCAGTAGTGGAGAACGGGGTGTAATTGCAGATACGCAGTATTTT | CASSGERGVIADTQYF | few | TRBJ2-3 | 16 | TRBV19 | -
TGTGCCAGCAGTTACTTCCTAGCGGGAGGAAATTACGAGCAGTACTTC | CASSYFLAGGNYEQYF | - | TRBJ2-7 | 16 | TRBV6-5 | TRBD2
TGTGCCTGGAGTGTACTCTCGAGAAACATTCAGTACTTC | CAWSVLSRNIQYF | - | TRBJ2-4 | 13 | TRBV30 | -
TGTGCCAGCAGCCACAAAATCAGGGGGAACGGGGAGCTGTTTTTT | CASSHKIRGNGELFF | - | TRBJ2-2 | 15 | TRBV14 | TRBD1
TGTGCCAGCAGCCTGCAGACAGGGGTCCCCTATGGCTACACCTTC | CASSLQTGVPYGYTF | once | TRBJ1-2 | 15 | TRBV11-2 | TRBD1
TGTGCCAGCCTACCCGGGGAGGGGGAGACCCAGTACTTC | CASLPGEGETQYF | - | TRBJ2-5 | 13 | TRBV28 | TRBD2
TGCAGCGCCGGGGACAGGAGAGAGAATCAGCCCCAGCATTTT | CSAGDRRENQPQHF | few | TRBJ1-5 | 14 | TRBV29-1 | TRBD1
TGTGCCAGTAGTATTACAGTGAACACTGAAGCTTTCTTT | CASSITVNTEAFF | few | TRBJ1-1 | 13 | TRBV19 | -
TGTGCCAGCAGCTCCCCGGACAGGGGGCTCACTGAAGCTTTCTTT | CASSSPDRGLTEAFF | - | TRBJ1-1 | 15 | TRBV7-2 | TRBD1
TGTGCCAGCAGCTCACGAGGTCCGGAAGAGACCCAGTACTTC | CASSSRGPEETQYF | - | TRBJ2-5 | 14 | TRBV11-1 | -
TGTGCCAGCAGCTTAGTGGGGGACGGCTACACCTTC | CASSLVGDGYTF | few | TRBJ1-2 | 12 | TRBV11-2 | -
TGTGCCACCAACAGTCCTCACTCTGGAAACACCATATATTTT | CATNSPHSGNTIYF | - | TRBJ1-3 | 14 | TRBV28 | -